This T cell receptor (beta chain) was observed in a study of regulatory T cells in long-lasting Graves disease (dated by TCRdb to the early 2020s). The study in broad terms: Patients with newly diagnosed Graves' disease had been on antithyroid drugs for under 3 months. Persistent Graves' disease patients were compared with newly diagnosed Graves' disease patients by peripheral blood TCR sequencing and RNA sequencing. The study took place in China and was registered as a clinical trial. A total of about 33 samples were covered by TCR sequencing, comprising about 13 persistent and approximately 20 newly diagnosed Graves' disease patients.

Study-level results and caveats: Preferential use of TRBV28, TRBJ1-2 and TRBJ2-5 was observed in persistent disease, whereas TRBV20-1 and TRBJ2-1 were favored in newly diagnosed disease. Compared with newly diagnosed patients, patients with persistent Graves' disease had lower TCR Shannon entropy and fewer highly expanded clones, which suggests clonal expansion. Peripheral blood alone was examined, since thyroid tissue, which constituted the primary lesion, could not be accessed. As a limitation, the authors acknowledged that the small sample size may reduce accuracy. More public clonotypes were shared among persistent patients (approximately 3,000) than among newly diagnosed patients (more than 950). Only the TCR beta chain was sequenced and analyzed.

Libraries were built with multiplex PCR. Sequencing was performed on an Illumina HiSeq 4000. TCR beta libraries were built with iRepertoire HTBI primers and Arm-PCR amplification of CDR3 regions. Gel purification was performed on PCR products prior to sequencing. Regarding the original processing steps: Gene usage analysis of CDR3 amino acid clonotypes used the approximately 62 TRBV and around 13 TRBJ segments found across samples. COPE and FqMerger were used to merge filtered high-quality paired reads into contigs. BLAST was used to align contigs to the IMGT TRBV, TRBD and TRBJ reference genes, and CDR3 was defined following IMGT. Any clonotype with a frequency above 0.1% was classified as a highly expanded clone. Repertoire diversity was measured by Shannon entropy, and V-J evenness by the Gini coefficient. A clonotype was considered public if more than one individual shared it. TCRdb reanalyzed the raw reads on its own, using fastp at Q25 for trimming and MiXCR for clone calling, and kept in-frame beta chains. Rows are unified per CDR3 protein, each entry keeping the most common DNA and genes. These V and J calls rely on TCRdb rather than the paper's analysis. For this sample the table gives roughly 610,000 distinct CDR3 sequences, of which around 15% were detected only once. The top ten constitute about 18% of the sample.

What the time point label conveys for this sample: newly diagnosed GD, antithyroid drugs for less than 3 months. For both TCR sequencing and RNA sequencing, RNA was extracted from PBMCs using TRIzol. The diagnosis of Graves' disease was made according to American Thyroid Association guidelines. Recruitment of patients was carried out at an endocrinology department in Xi'an, China. From each patient, about 8.9 milliliters of peripheral blood was collected into an EDTA anticoagulant tube. Ficoll Paque Plus density gradient separation was used to isolate PBMCs, and no further T cell sorting was done. An Agilent 2100 Bioanalyzer and agarose gel were used to check RNA quality, and a NanoDrop 2000 was used to measure RNA concentration. The junction shows trimming of 1 base on V and 5 bases on J, plus 12 bases between the germline ends. Via the germline V gene, CDR1 is MDHEN and CDR2 SYDVKM. Taken from cysteine to phenylalanine, the CDR3 has 15 residues. CDR3 DNA only is kept here, 45 bases in frame from base 1.

This clonotype was picked up a small number of times. Its antigen remains undetermined. Qualities for individual bases were not recorded, and no much larger clone is one base off. In addition, the sample was reused for a study of T cells in Graves' hyperthyroidism and ophthalmopathy. The second source states: Graves' hyperthyroidism was defined as stable when no progression to ophthalmopathy occurred over 18 months of follow-up. Hyperthyroidism patients were newly diagnosed, had a disease duration of under 2 months, and were aged 18 to 65 years. Any patient with an uncontrolled infection, another autoimmune disease, pregnancy or lactation was excluded. Diagnoses were established on the basis of clinical symptoms, serum thyroxine and TRAb, thyroid ultrasound, and orbital computed tomography. A first-round RT-PCR of the TCR CDR3 used the HTBI primer set with the Qiagen OneStep RT-PCR kit. Blood samples also contained most of the expanded thyroid clonotypes (frequency above 0.001), which suggests that blood repertoires may reflect thyroid immune responses. In cross-validation, a model built on a 13 V-J signature told ophthalmopathy apart from stable hyperthyroidism with under 90% sensitivity and roughly 83% specificity, and in testing the same model reached 80%/75%. In validation, the model predicted progression to ophthalmopathy a median of roughly six months before onset, with approximately 68% sensitivity and around 76% specificity. TCR V-J signatures able to tell the groups apart were searched for in a discovery cohort of 90 to 100 patients, of whom roughly 42 had Graves' ophthalmopathy and around 58 had stable Graves' hyperthyroidism. Whether ophthalmopathy could be predicted prospectively was tested in an independent validation cohort made up of fewer than 20 hyperthyroidism patients plus 17 patients who later progressed to ophthalmopathy. The 100 discovery patients were divided at random into training and test sets in a 7:3 ratio. In addition, the study compared T-cell repertoires in thyroid tissue and in blood from several Graves' hyperthyroidism patients. Following sampling, methimazole starting at 30 mg daily was given to hyperthyroidism patients, and high-dose intravenous methylprednisolone was given to ophthalmopathy patients. Libraries were constructed in a second round of multiplex PCR, after which size selection and purification were performed. Paired-end sequencing of the libraries was performed with 100 bp reads on an Illumina HiSeq2000. SOAPnuke was used to process the raw data, removing reads that contained adapters or uncalled bases, had a mean Phred below 15, or lacked an exact match to the constant primer or identifier. High-quality paired reads were merged using COPE v1.2.5, and each unique nucleotide sequence was defined as a clonotype. Clonotypes were aligned to IMGT TRBV, TRBD and TRBJ reference segments using MiTCR v1.1. The analysis included only V-J combinations with a frequency above 0.0001, which together covered around 99% of the repertoires. A TCS score was defined as the ratio of F50 (clonal expansion) to E x V (chaos), with BLOSUM62-based TCRdist applied between CDR3 peptides within each V-J. Welch's t-statistics and random forest reduced approximately 520 V-J features to some 14, which were used in a naive Bayes classifier (R e1071). No statistical method was used to set the sample size in advance, and investigators knew the group allocation. The paper reports TCR Vbeta CDR3 sequencing of approximately 140 peripheral blood samples: around 45 ophthalmopathy, about 75 hyperthyroidism and 17 progressor patients.

The clonotype comes from a woman in her thirties with Graves disease. Donor details come from another sample of the same person, matched by shared clones. The chain was built from TRBV28 and TRBJ2-1; the D gene assignment is ambiguous. This material consisted of peripheral blood mononuclear cells (PBMCs), taken at new diagnosis, from a patient treated with antithyroid drugs. Here is the DNA: TGTGCCAGCAGTTTATCCCTCGGCCAGAACAATGAGCAGTTCTTC. This sequence encodes CASSLSLGQNNEQFF.